This TCR beta chain was recorded in a study of blood T cell repertoires in COVID-19. Turning to the study itself: Samples came from the United States, Italy and Spain, spanning acute and convalescent COVID-19.

Per the study methods: The authors estimated nucleated cell counts from reference gene primer amplification. Clones were read by immunoSEQ multiplex PCR, and TCRdb kept only the in-frame ones, dropping some. V and J calls and clone size are copied from that table; D and trimming were computed from the DNA. The sample has approximately 140,000 clones, around 84% seen once. V lost 1 base and J lost 0, with 8 bases in between. Germline V CDR1 and CDR2: LNHDA, SQIVND (reference sequence). CDR3 length: 15 amino acids. Enrolment of Seattle patients took place during active infection, and they were followed longitudinally.

The sequencing input was peripheral blood. The TCR was taken from a man younger than 40 with COVID-19, enrolled during active disease. V gene TRBV19 combines with J gene TRBJ2-3; unclear D gene. The CDR3 here is CASSIAPISTDTQYF. DNA for the CDR3: TGTGCCAGTAGTATAGCCCCTATTAGCACAGATACGCAGTATTTT. The variable domain in full, with the rest retrieved from reference TRBV19 and TRBJ2-3, is DGGITQSPKYLFRKEGQNVTLSCEQNLNHDAMYWYRQDPGQGLRLIYYSQIVNDFQKGDIAEGYSVSREKKESFPLTVTSAQKNPTAFYLCASSIAPISTDTQYFGPGTRLTVL.